Following are 15 T cell receptor delta chains from one sample sequenced in a study of gammadelta T cells in human blood. TCRdb re-called the RT-PCR reads via CATT. The sample records around 1,000 delta-chain clones, roughly 8% being singletons. The sample taken for sequencing was non-Vgamma9Vdelta2 gamma-delta T cells from adult blood. Source of these receptors: a human donor.

In its sample, this clone ranks as medium-sized. The V and J genes are TRDV3 and TRDJ1; 12 bases align to TRDD3. The CDR3 runs to 25 residues. CDR1 is TVYSNPD and CDR2 is GDNSRS in the germline V gene (reference sequence). V shed 5 bases, J shed 1 base, and the junction held 38 bases outside the gene matches. The CDR3 coding sequence is TGTGCCCTCACGCGGCCTTCCCACCATGAAACACTTTACTGGGGGATACCCGTACGCACCGATAAACTCATCTTT. It is translated as CALTRPSHHETLYWGIPVRTDKLIF.

In this sample, this clone is large. This rearrangement joins TRDV2 to TRDJ1; 13 bases fit TRDD3. J was trimmed by 0 bases and V by 1 base; bases with no gene match: 10. The CDR3 sequence is 19 residues long. Germline V CDR1 and CDR2: GEAIGNYY, EKD. In DNA form, the CDR3 reads TGTGCCTGTGACACGCCTTTACTGGGGGATACGGGGAACACCGATAAACTCATCTTT. This gives the protein CACDTPLLGDTGNTDKLIF.

A few counts support this clone. This could be a read error, since a much larger clone is one nucleotide away. The genes are TRAV29/DV5 and TRDJ1, with D maybe TRDD3 (6 bases). The germline V gene has CDR1 NSMFDY and CDR2 ISSIKDK. The CDR3 has 15 amino acids. CDR3 nucleotides: TGTGCAGCAAGCGTGGGGATTAGAAACACCGAAAAACTCATCTTT. As protein: CAASVGIRNTEKLIF.

This clone ranks as medium-sized. This chain connects TRDV1 to TRDJ3, with TRDD3 matching 9 bases. Germline assignment: CDR1 TSWWSYY and CDR2 QGS. This CDR3 region has 23 residues. Unmatched junction bases numbered 20, after V lost 5 bases and J lost 0 bases. The CDR3 here is CALGNLPYPWGIQSSWDTRQMFF. The CDR3 coding sequence is TGTGCTCTTGGGAACCTTCCCTACCCCTGGGGGATTCAGAGCTCCTGGGACACCCGACAGATGTTTTTC.

The rearrangement uses TRDV1 and TRDJ1; 10 nucleotides match TRDD3. The CDR3 is 18 residues long. V dropped 1 base and J dropped 2; count of bases not matched to a gene: 10. Germline V gene data show CDR1 as TSWWSYY and CDR2 as QGS. CDR3 protein: CALGEHWGIPRGTDKLIF. In nucleotides, the CDR3 is TGTGCTCTTGGGGAACACTGGGGGATCCCGCGGGGGACCGATAAACTCATCTTT.

With regard to this clone: With a much larger clone just one base away, this may be a read error. This chain links TRDV1 with TRDJ1; maybe TRDD3 (6 bases). This CDR3 spans 28 amino acids. CDR1 and CDR2 (germline): TSWWSYY, QGS. The V gene lost 4 bases and the J gene lost 0 bases, with 51 bases spanning the gap. CDR3 amino acids: CALGAQGGPYPMIGWAPDPPSYTDKLIF. The CDR3 DNA is TGTGCTCTTGGGGCACAAGGGGGACCCTACCCAATGATCGGCTGGGCCCCAGATCCCCCCTCGTACACCGATAAACTCATCTTT.

This clone was found a few times. This sequence joins TRAV14/DV4 and TRDJ1; TRDD3 agrees at 13 bases. Per germline, CDR1 TSDPSYG and CDR2 QGSYDQQN (reference sequence). The CDR3 extends over 23 amino acids. CDR3 nucleotide sequence: TGTGCTCTGAGTGAGGCGCGTGCTTTCCATCTATACTGGGGGATACGCGCCTTCGATAAACTCATCTTT. Its protein is CALSEARAFHLYWGIRAFDKLIF.

This clone is labeled medium-sized. The genes are TRDV1 and TRDJ1, with TRDD3 matching over 10 bases. The V gene end was trimmed by 0 bases and the J gene end by 2 bases; junction bases not matched to a gene: 24. Germline V gene data show CDR1 as TSWWSYY and CDR2 as QGS. This CDR3 is built from 23 residues. The CDR3 loop reads CALGELELTGFGTGGSYTDKLIF. In DNA, the CDR3 is TGTGCTCTTGGGGAACTAGAGCTTACGGGGTTCGGGACTGGGGGATCATATACCGATAAACTCATCTTT.

This clone is large (0.1 to 1%) by share. The V call is TRDV1, the J call TRDJ1; D might be TRDD3 (6 bases). Germline V lookup: CDR1 TSWWSYY, CDR2 QGS. V was cut by 8 bases and J by 7 bases, with 14 bases left in between. The CDR3 consists of 12 residues. The CDR3 sequence: CALRGYSGKLIF. CDR3 sequence (DNA): TGTGCTCTTCGCGGATACTCGGGTAAACTCATCTTT.

By its share, this clone is large. V is TRDV1 and J is TRDJ1, with 8 bases that match TRDD3. The CDR3 consists of 25 residues. V shed 3 bases, J shed 4 bases, and the junction held 37 bases outside the gene matches. CDR1 is TSWWSYY, CDR2 QGS, per germline. DNA of the CDR3: TGTGCTCTTGGGGACCCGCTTCCGACTCGATATATAGGGATACGCGTAGCTGGCGAATGCGATAAACTCATCTTT. Amino acid sequence: CALGDPLPTRYIGIRVAGECDKLIF.

Judged by abundance, this clone is large. This sequence joins TRDV1 and TRDJ1; 13 nucleotides align to TRDD3. This CDR3 region has 20 residues. CDR1 and CDR2 from the germline V gene are TSWWSYY and QGS. V lost 0 bases to trimming and J lost 0 bases; unmatched junction nucleotides: 10. CDR3 in DNA: TGTGCTCTTGGGGAACTTCCTACTGGGGGATACGAAGCTTACACCGATAAACTCATCTTT. Translating it yields CALGELPTGGYEAYTDKLIF.

Comment on this clone: A much larger clone differs by one base, so this may be a read error. V is TRDV3 and J is TRDJ3; 11 nucleotides match TRDD3. CDR3 length: 23 amino acids. Germline lookup yields CDR1 TVYSNPD and CDR2 GDNSRS (reference sequence). Trimming at V came to 1 base and at J to 0 bases, leaving 20 bases not matched to a gene. Here the CDR3 reads CAFKLSDNWGICQSSWDTRQMFF. The CDR3 DNA reads TGTGCCTTTAAGCTGTCCGATAACTGGGGGATATGCCAAAGCTCCTGGGACACCCGACAGATGTTTTTC.

By share, this clone counts as large. The chain couples TRDV1 to TRDJ1, with 12 bases aligning to TRDD3. Germline CDR1 is TSWWSYY and CDR2 is QGS. V was pared by 1 base and J by 3 bases, with 18 bases of the junction left unmatched. The CDR3 contains 21 residues. The CDR3 DNA follows: TGTGCTCTTGGGGAACCCTTCCCAGAAAACTGGGGGATACTCGACGCCGATAAACTCATCTTT. Translated, it gives CALGEPFPENWGILDADKLIF.

As to this clone: The likely explanation is a read error, given a far larger clone one base away. The same CDR3 also results from other DNA sequences found in this sample. The genes are TRDV1 and TRDJ1; 11 nucleotides match TRDD3. Trimming at V came to 0 bases and at J to 4 bases, leaving 22 bases not matched to a gene. The CDR3 runs 22 residues. The germline gives CDR1 TSWWSYY, CDR2 QGS. The CDR3 sequence: CALGELFLLYMTGGYAVDKLIF. CDR3 coding DNA: TGTGCTCTTGGGGAACTCTTCCTACTTTATATGACTGGGGGATATGCAGTCGATAAACTCATCTTT.

Within the sample, this clone is medium-sized. This chain links TRDV3 with TRDJ1, with 8 bases fitting TRDD3. Germline V lookup: CDR1 TVYSNPD, CDR2 GDNSRS (reference sequence). V dropped 2 bases and J dropped 2; count of bases not matched to a gene: 13. CDR3 length: 16 amino acids. The CDR3 DNA reads as TGTGCCTTTGCCCTACCGGGGGGATATTGGACCGATAAACTCATCTTT. It is translated as CAFALPGGYWTDKLIF.